This TCR beta chain was captured by sequencing in a study of shared clonotypes between healthy human individuals. Study-wide background: Plates per donor: three CD4 naive, three CD4 memory, two CD8 naive, one CD8 memory.

Sequencing was performed with immunoSEQ multiplex PCR; in TCRdb, only in-frame clones are kept and a portion is missing. The repertoire holds some 1.5 million clones, with around 98% as singletons. The V gene lost 4 bases and the J gene lost 2 bases, with 8 bases spanning the gap. The V gene's germline CDR1 is SGDLS and CDR2 YYNGEE. The CDR3 covers 13 residues. Study findings and constraints: Naive subsets, compared against memory subsets, generally had larger estimated richness values.

With regard to this clone: Antigen: not known.

What was sequenced was naive CD4+ T cells sorted from blood. Sample subset: CD45RA+ positively selected. The genes are TRBV9 and TRBJ2-3; D possibly matches TRBD1 or TRBD2 (5 bases each). The TCR originated in a man aged 25 to 40 in good health. The CDR3 DNA sequence: TGTGCCAGCAGCCCCGGGGCCACAGATACGCAGTATTTT. It translates to CASSPGATDTQYF.